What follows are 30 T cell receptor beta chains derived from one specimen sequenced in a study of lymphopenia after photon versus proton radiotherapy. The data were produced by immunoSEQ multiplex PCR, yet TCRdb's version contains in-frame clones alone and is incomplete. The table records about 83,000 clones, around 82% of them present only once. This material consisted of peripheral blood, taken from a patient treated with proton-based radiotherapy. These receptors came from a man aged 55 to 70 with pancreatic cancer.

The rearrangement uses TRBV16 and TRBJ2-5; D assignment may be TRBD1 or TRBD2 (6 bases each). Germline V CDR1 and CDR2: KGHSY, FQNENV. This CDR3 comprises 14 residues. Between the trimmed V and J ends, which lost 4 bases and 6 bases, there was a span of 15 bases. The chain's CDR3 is CASSLEGGVKTQYF. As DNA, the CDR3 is TGTGCCAGCAGCCTCGAGGGGGGAGTGAAGACCCAGTACTTC.

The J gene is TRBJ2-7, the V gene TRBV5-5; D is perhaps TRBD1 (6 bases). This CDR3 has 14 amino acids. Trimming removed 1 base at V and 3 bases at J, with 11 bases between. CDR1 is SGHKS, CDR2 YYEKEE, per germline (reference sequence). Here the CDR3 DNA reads TGTGCCAGCAGCTTGATGGTACAGGGCTACGAGCAGTACTTC. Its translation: CASSLMVQGYEQYF.

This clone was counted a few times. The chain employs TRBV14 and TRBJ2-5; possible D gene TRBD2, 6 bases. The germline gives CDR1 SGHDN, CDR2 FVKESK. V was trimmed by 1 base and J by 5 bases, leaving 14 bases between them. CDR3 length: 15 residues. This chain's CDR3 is CASSQGSGGLETQYF. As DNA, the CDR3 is TGTGCCAGCAGCCAAGGGTCAGGAGGGTTGGAGACCCAGTACTTC.

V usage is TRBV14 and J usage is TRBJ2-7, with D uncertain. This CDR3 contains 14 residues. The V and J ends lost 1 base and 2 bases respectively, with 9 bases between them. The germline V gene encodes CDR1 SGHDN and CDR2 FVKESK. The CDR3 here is CASSQGRAAYEQYF. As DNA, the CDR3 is TGTGCCAGCAGCCAAGGACGGGCCGCCTACGAGCAGTACTTC.

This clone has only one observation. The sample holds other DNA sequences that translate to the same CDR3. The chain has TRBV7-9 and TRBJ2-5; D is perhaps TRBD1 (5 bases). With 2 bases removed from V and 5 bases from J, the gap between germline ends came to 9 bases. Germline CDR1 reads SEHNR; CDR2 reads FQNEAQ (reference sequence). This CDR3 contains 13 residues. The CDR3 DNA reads TGTGCCAGCAGCTTACCCCCAGGGGAGACCCAGTACTTC. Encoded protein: CASSLPPGETQYF.

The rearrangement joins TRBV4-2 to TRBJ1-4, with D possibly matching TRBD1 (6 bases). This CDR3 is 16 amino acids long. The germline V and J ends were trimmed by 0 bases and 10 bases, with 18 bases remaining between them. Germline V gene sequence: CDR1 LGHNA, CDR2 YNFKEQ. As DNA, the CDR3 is TGTGCCAGCAGCCAAGACGAAGGGGGATTTAGTGGAAAACTGTTTTTT. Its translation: CASSQDEGGFSGKLFF.

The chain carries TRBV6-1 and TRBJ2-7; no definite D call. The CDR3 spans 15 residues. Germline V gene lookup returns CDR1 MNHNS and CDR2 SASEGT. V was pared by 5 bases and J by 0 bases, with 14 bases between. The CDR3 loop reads CASSLLQFSSYEQYF. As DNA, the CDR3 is TGTGCCAGCAGTCTCCTTCAGTTCAGCTCCTACGAGCAGTACTTC.

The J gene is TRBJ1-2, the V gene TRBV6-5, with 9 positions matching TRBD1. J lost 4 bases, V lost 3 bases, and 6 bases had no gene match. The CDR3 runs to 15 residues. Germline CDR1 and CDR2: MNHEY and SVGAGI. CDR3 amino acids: CASSYQGTGSYGYTF. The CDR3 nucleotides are TGTGCCAGCAGTTATCAGGGGACAGGGTCCTATGGCTACACCTTC.

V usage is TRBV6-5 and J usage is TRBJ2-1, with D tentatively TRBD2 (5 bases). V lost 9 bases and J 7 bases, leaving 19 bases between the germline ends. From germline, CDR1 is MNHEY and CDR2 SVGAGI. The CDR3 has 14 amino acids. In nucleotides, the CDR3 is TGTGCCAGTAAAGTGGGAGTTCTAGGGAATGAGCAGTTCTTC. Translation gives CASKVGVLGNEQFF.

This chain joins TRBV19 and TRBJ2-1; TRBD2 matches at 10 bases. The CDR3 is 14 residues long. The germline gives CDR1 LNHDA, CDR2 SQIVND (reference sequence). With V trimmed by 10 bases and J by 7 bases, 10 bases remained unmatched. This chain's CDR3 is CAIDLAGDRNEQFF. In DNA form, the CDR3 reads TGTGCCATCGATCTAGCGGGAGACAGGAATGAGCAGTTCTTC.

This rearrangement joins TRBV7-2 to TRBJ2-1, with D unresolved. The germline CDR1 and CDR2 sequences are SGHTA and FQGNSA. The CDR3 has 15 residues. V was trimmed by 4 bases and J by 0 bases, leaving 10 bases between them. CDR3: CASSSSPSSYNEQFF. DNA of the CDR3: TGTGCCAGCAGCTCTAGTCCGAGCTCCTACAATGAGCAGTTCTTC.

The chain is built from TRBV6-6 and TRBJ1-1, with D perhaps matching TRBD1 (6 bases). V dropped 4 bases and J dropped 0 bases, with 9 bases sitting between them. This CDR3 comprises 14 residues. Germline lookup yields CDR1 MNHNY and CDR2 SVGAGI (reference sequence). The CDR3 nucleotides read TGTGCCAGCAGTTTACAGGGCATGAACACTGAAGCTTTCTTT. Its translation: CASSLQGMNTEAFF.

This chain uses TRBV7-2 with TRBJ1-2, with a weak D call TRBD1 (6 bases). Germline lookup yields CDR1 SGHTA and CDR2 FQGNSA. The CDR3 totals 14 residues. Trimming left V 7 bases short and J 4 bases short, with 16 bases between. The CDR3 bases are TGTGCCAGCACCCTGAAGGGGGGACTCTATGGCTACACCTTC. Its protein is CASTLKGGLYGYTF. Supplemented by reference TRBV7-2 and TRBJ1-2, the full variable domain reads GAGVSQSPSNKVTEKGKDVELRCDPISGHTALYWYRQSLGQGLEFLIYFQGNSAPDKSGLPSDRFSAERTGGSVSTLTIQRTQQEDSAVYLCASTLKGGLYGYTFGSGTRLTVV.

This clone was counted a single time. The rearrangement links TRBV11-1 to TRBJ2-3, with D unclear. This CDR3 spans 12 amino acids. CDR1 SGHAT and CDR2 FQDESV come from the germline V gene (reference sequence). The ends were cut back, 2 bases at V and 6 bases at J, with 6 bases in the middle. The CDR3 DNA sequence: TGTGCCAGCAGCTTAATTGCCGATACGCAGTATTTT. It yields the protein CASSLIADTQYF.

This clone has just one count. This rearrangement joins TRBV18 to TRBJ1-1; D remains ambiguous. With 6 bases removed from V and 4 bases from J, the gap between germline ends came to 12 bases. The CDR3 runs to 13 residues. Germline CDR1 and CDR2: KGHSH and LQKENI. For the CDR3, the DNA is TGTGCCAGCTCCACCGGGGTGGGCACTGAAGCTTTCTTT. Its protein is CASSTGVGTEAFF.

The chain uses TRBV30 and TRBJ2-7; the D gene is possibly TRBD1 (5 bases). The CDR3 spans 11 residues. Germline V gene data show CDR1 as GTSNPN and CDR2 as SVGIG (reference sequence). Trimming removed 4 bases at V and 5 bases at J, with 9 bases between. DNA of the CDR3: TGTGCCTGGACAAAGGGGAACGAGCAGTACTTC. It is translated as CAWTKGNEQYF.

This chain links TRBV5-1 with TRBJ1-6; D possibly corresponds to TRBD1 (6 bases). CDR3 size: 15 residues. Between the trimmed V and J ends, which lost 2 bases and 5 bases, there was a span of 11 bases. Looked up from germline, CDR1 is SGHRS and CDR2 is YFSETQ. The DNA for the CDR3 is TGCGCCAGCAGCTTAGGACAGCGCAATAATTCACCCCTCCACTTT. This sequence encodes CASSLGQRNNSPLHF.

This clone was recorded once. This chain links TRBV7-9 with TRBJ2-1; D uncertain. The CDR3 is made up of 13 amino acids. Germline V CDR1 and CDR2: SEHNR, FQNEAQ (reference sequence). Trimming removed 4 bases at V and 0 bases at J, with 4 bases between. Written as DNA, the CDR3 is TGTGCCAGCAGCTCCAGCTCCTACAATGAGCAGTTCTTC. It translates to CASSSSSYNEQFF.

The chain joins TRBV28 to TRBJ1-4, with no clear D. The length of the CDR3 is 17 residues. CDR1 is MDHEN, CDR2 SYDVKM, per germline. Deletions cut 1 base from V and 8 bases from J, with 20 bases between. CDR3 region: CASSLYDNYPRREKLFF. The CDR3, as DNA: TGTGCCAGCAGTTTATATGACAACTATCCTCGTCGGGAAAAACTGTTTTTT.

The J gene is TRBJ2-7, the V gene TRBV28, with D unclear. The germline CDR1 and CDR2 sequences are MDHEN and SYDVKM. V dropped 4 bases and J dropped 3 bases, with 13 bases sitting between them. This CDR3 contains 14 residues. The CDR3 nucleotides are TGTGCCAGCAGTTCGCGCCTGGGTCGCTACGAGCAGTACTTC. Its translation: CASSSRLGRYEQYF.

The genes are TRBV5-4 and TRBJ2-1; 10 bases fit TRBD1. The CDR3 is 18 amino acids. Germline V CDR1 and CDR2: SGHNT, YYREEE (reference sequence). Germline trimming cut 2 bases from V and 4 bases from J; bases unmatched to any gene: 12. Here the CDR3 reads CASSFRDRGEYSYNEQFF. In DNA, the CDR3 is TGTGCCAGCAGCTTCCGGGACAGGGGCGAATATTCTTACAATGAGCAGTTCTTC.

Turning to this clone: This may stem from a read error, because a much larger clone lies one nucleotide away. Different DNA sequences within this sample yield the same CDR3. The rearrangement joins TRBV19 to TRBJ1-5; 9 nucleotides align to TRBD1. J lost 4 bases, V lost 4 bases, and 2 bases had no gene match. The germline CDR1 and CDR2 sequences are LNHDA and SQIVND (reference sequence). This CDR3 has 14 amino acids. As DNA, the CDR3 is TGTGCCAGTAGTACGGACAGGGGAAATCAGCCCCAGCATTTT. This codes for CASSTDRGNQPQHF.

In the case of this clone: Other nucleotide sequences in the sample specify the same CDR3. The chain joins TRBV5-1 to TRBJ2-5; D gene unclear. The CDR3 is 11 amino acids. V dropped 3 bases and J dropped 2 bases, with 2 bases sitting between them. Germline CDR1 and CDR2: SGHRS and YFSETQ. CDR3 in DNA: TGCGCCAGCAGCTCACAAGAGACCCAGTACTTC. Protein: CASSSQETQYF.

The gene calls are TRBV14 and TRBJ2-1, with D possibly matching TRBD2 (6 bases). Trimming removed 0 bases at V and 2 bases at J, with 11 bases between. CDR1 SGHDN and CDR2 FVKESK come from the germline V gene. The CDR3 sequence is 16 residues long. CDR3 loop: CASSQEKLAPYNEQFF. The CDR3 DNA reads TGTGCCAGCAGCCAAGAAAAGCTAGCGCCCTACAATGAGCAGTTCTTC. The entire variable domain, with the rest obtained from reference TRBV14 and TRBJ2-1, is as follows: EAGVTQFPSHSVIEKGQTVTLRCDPISGHDNLYWYRRVMGKEIKFLLHFVKESKQDESGMPNNRFLAERTGGTYSTLKVQPAELEDSGVYFCASSQEKLAPYNEQFFGPGTRLTVL.

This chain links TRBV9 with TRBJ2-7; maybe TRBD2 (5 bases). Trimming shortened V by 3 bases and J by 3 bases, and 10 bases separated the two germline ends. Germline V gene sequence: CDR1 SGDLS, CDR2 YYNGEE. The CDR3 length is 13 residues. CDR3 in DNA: TGTGCCAGCAGCGGGACGGGAAACTACGAGCAGTACTTC. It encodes CASSGTGNYEQYF. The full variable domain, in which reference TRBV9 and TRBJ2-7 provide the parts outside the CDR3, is DSGVTQTPKHLITATGQRVTLRCSPRSGDLSVYWYQQSLDQGLQFLIQYYNGEERAKGNILERFSAQQFPDLHSELNLSSLELGDSALYFCASSGTGNYEQYFGPGTRLTVT.

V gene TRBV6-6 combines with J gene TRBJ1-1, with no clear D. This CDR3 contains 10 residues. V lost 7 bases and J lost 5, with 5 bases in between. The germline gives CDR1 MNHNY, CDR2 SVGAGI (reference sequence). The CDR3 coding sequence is TGTGCCAGCACCTCAACTGAAGCTTTCTTT. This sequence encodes CASTSTEAFF.

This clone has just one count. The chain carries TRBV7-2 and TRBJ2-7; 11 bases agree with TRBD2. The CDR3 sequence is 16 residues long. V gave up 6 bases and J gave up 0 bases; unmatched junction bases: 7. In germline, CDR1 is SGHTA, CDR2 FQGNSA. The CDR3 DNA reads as TGTGCCAGCAGGTATTCCGGGACTAGCGGCTCCTACGAGCAGTACTTC. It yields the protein CASRYSGTSGSYEQYF.

CDR3 DNA sequence: TGTGCCAGCAGTGACAGGGGTTCCTACAATGAGCAGTTCTTC. Its protein is CASSDRGSYNEQFF. The chain is built from TRBV6-1 and TRBJ2-1, with D possibly TRBD1 on 6 matching bases. The CDR3 length is 14 residues. Germline CDR1 and CDR2: MNHNS and SASEGT. The V end lost 3 bases, the J end lost 1 base, and 7 bases lay between the germline ends.

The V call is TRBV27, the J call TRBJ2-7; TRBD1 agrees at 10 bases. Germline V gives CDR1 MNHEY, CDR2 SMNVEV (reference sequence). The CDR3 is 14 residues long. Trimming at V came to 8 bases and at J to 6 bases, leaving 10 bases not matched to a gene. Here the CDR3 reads CASCAGTGESEQYF. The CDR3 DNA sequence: TGTGCCAGCTGCGCAGGGACAGGGGAAAGCGAGCAGTACTTC.

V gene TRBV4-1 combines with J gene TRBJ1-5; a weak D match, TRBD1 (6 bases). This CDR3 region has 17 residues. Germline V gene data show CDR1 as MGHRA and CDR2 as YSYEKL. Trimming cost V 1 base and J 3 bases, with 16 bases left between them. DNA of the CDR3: TGCGCCAGCAGCCAAGCCGGGACACAAGGCGTCAATCAGCCCCAGCATTTT. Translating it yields CASSQAGTQGVNQPQHF.